Detailed here is one T cell receptor beta chain. As yet, its antigen is unknown. The data belong to a study of T cell responses to AZD1222 COVID-19 vaccine. Study at large: Pooled together were second doses at about 4 or about 12 weeks.

Trimming removed 1 base at V and 11 bases at J, with 11 bases between. There are 11 residues in the CDR3. Germline V lookup: CDR1 DFQATT, CDR2 SNEGSKA (reference sequence). Findings and limits, study-wide: Females made up more of the donors, who were largely white British, and clonal diversity may have come out too low. Vaccine-associated CD4 TCRs spanned spike, dominant at 160-218 and 743-854.

The repertoire was sequenced with immunoSEQ multiplex PCR; TCRdb's copy has only in-frame clones and lacks some. The data show roughly 140,000 clones, roughly 88% seen once. The TCR comes from an adult in good health. Sample: peripheral blood, taken on day 0 of AZD1222 vaccination. The V call is TRBV20-1, the J call TRBJ1-1; D uncertain. CDR3 nucleotides: TGCAGTGCTAGAGTCCGGGAGAGGGCTTTCTTT. Protein sequence: CSARVRERAFF.